This T cell receptor beta chain came from a study of cytomegalovirus exposure and HLA in healthy donors. Study context: From donors who were HLA-typed, an early data release held about 85 million unique TCRs. Study results and caveats: Later work associated around 18,000 TCR beta sequences with HLA alleles at 0.05 false discovery rate. A later analysis reportedly found fewer N-insertions in an Asian-associated ancestry cluster than the roughly 670-donor mean.

The PCR contained 60 Vbeta and 13 Jbeta primers. Using immunoSEQ multiplex PCR, the repertoire was profiled, and TCRdb retains in-frame clones only, with some absent. The profile shows 180,000 or so clones, 70% to 85% of them singletons. Note on this clone: As yet, its antigen is unknown.

Trimming cost V 0 bases and J 2 bases, with 6 bases left between them. CDR1 is LGHNA, CDR2 YNFKEQ, per germline. This CDR3 is built from 14 residues. Sequencing was done on a sample of PBMCs. The J gene is TRBJ2-3, the V gene TRBV4-2; D not resolved. The TCR originated in a boy under 10 years old in good health and CMV-seronegative. DNA of the CDR3: TGTGCCAGCAGCCAAGATGGGCCCACAGATACGCAGTATTTT. It codes for CASSQDGPTDTQYF.